This T cell receptor beta chain came from a study of CD8 T cells in Susac syndrome. A quantity of roughly 0.5 to 1 ug RNA underwent reverse transcription using random hexamers. TCRdb re-derived calls from the immunoSEQ multiplex PCR reads in MiXCR, one entry per CDR3 protein. The sample lists about 120,000 distinct CDR3 sequences, about 94% occurring once. In germline, CDR1 is SGHAT, CDR2 FQNNGV. V shed 4 bases and J 4 bases; nucleotides not matched to a gene: 8. This CDR3 has 15 amino acids. Each Susac syndrome patient had definite or probable disease by recently defined criteria. The TCR originated in a human donor with Susac syndrome. The specimen was CD8+ T cells from PBMCs. This chain joins TRBV11-2 and TRBJ1-2; 8 bases are shared with TRBD1. CDR3 loop: CASSSTGGFGYGYTF. DNA for the CDR3: TGTGCCAGCAGCTCAACAGGGGGTTTTGGCTATGGCTACACCTTC.